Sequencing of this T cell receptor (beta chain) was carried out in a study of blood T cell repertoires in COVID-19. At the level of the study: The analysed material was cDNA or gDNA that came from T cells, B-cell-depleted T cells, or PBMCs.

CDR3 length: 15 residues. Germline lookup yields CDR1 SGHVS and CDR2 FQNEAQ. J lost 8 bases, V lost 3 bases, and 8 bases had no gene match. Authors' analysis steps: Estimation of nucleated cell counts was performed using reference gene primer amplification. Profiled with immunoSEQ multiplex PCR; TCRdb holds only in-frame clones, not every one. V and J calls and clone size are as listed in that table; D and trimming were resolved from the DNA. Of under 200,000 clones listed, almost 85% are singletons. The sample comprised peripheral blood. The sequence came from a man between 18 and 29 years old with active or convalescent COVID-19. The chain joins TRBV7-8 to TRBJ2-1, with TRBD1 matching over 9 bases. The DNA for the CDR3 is TGTGCCAGCAGCTTGACAGGGGGGTCATTCTATGAGCAGTTCTTC. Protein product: CASSLTGGSFYEQFF. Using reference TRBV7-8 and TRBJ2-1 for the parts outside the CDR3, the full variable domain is GAGVSQSPRYKVAKRGQDVALRCDPISGHVSLFWYQQALGQGPEFLTYFQNEAQLDKSGLPSDRFFAERPEGSVSTLKIQRTQQEDSAVYLCASSLTGGSFYEQFFGPGTRLTVL.